This T cell receptor (beta chain) was identified during a study of blood T cell repertoires in COVID-19. The wider study: There were acute and convalescent COVID-19 samples, and they came from the United States, Italy and Spain. T cells, B-cell-depleted T cells, or PBMCs supplied cDNA or gDNA.

CDR3 length: 17 residues. V was shortened by 3 bases and J by 4 bases, with 21 bases between the two germline ends. In germline, CDR1 is MGHRA, CDR2 YSYEKL. In the study's own analysis: Nucleated cell counts were estimated from reference gene primer amplification. Some clones are missing from TCRdb's copy, which holds only in-frame ones; the method was immunoSEQ multiplex PCR. That table furnishes V, J and clone size, whereas the DNA furnished D and trimming. The sample lists 65,000 to 90,000 clones, 87% seen once, with more than 7.5% in the top ten. The V call is TRBV4-1, the J call TRBJ1-1; D possibly corresponds to TRBD1 (5 bases). This clonotype was sampled from a man aged 25 to 40 with acute or convalescent COVID-19. The specimen was peripheral blood. CDR3 DNA: TGCGCCAGCAGCCAGGTAGGGGTGGGGTACGGGGGCACTGAAGCTTTCTTT. Protein product: CASSQVGVGYGGTEAFF.